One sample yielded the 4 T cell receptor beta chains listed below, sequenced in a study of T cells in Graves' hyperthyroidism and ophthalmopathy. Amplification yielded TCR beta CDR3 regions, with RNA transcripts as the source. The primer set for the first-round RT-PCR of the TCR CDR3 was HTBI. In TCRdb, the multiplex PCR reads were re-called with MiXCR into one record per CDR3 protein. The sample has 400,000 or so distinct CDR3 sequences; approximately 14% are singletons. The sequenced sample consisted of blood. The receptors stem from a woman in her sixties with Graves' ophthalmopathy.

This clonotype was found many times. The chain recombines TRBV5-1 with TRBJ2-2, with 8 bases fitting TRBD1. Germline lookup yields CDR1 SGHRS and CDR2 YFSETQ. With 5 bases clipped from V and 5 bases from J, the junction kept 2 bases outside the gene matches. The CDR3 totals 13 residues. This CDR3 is CASRDRVTGELFF. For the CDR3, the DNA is TGCGCCAGCAGGGACAGGGTTACCGGGGAGCTGTTTTTT.

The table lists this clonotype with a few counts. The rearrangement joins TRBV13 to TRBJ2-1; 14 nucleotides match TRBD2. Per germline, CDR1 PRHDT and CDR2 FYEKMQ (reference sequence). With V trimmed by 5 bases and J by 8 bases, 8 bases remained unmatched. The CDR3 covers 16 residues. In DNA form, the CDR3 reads TGTGCCAGCAGCGATAGGACTAGCGGGAGGATCTATGAGCAGTTCTTC. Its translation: CASSDRTSGRIYEQFF.

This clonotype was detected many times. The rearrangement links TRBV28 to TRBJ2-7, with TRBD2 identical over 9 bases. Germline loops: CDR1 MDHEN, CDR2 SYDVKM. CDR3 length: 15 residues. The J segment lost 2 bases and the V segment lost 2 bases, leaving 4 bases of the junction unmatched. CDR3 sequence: CASSLASSGAYEQYF. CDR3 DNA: TGTGCCAGCAGTTTAGCTTCTAGCGGGGCCTACGAGCAGTACTTC.

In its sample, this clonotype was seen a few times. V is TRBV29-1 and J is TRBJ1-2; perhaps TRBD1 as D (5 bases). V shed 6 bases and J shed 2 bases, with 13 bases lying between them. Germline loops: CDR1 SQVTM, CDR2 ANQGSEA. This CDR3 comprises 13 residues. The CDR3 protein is CSVFNRLNYGYTF. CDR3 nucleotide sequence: TGCAGCGTCTTTAACAGGCTAAACTATGGCTACACCTTC.